The entry below describes one T cell receptor beta chain. These data originate in a study of cytomegalovirus exposure and HLA in healthy donors. Study context: Later analysis reported that the 95 to 150 validation repertoires shared the platform of the 600 to 750 first-cohort repertoires.

Some clones are missing from TCRdb's copy, which holds only in-frame ones; the method was immunoSEQ multiplex PCR. The profile shows fewer than 200,000 clones, over 85% of them singletons. Germline V lookup: CDR1 GTSNPN, CDR2 SVGIG (reference sequence). This CDR3 spans 12 amino acids. This rearrangement joins TRBV30 to TRBJ2-5; D ambiguous. The DNA end favors TRBJ2-7, so the J call may be wrong. Sequencing was performed on PBMCs. The TCR was taken from a woman aged 18-29 years in good health and CMV-seropositive. The CDR3 DNA sequence: TGTGCCTGGAGTGATTCAATGGGCGAGCAGTACTTC. Amino acids: CAWSDSMGEQYF.